This T cell receptor (beta chain) was identified in a study of cytomegalovirus exposure and HLA in healthy donors. Trimming removed 1 base from V and 4 bases from J, with 8 bases in between. The CDR3 contains 13 residues. The germline V gene has CDR1 GTSNPN and CDR2 SVGIG (reference sequence). General study findings and limits: An observed cluster of highly shared sequence variants was recorded as a likely sequencing artifact. 87-base-pair reads could not separate some V segments, including TRBV6-2 and TRBV6-3.

Remarks on this clone: What it recognizes is unknown. This sample also contains other DNA sequences that code for the same CDR3.

The PCR employed 60 Vbeta primers together with 13 Jbeta primers. TCRdb's copy holds only in-frame clones and misses some; the assay was immunoSEQ multiplex PCR. The data show about 130,000 clones, 76% seen once. This chain joins TRBV30 and TRBJ1-5; D might be TRBD1 (5 bases). This receptor was taken from a female donor in good health and CMV-seropositive. The specimen sequenced was PBMCs. In DNA form, the CDR3 reads TGTGCCTGGAGTGGGGGGGGAAATCAGCCCCAGCATTTT. Its translation: CAWSGGGNQPQHF.